A selection of T cell receptor beta chains follows, all from one sample in a study of blood T cells in healthy people across ages. TCRdb re-called the 5' RACE reads through MiXCR, storing one row per CDR3 protein. Seen here are about 830,000 distinct CDR3 sequences, approximately 65% observed once, and the top ten hold 28%. Sequenced: blood. All receptors derive from a man aged 30-40 years in good health. Both conserved end residues are part of each CDR3. Each record gives: clone size, V gene, J gene, D gene, CDR3 DNA, CDR3 protein. A D gene is named only where the DNA matches it firmly. The size field is filled for only some rows; it gives once, few, many or a size class.

clone_size: .
v_call: TRBV20-1
j_call: TRBJ2-3
d_call: .
cdr3_nt: TGCAGTGCTAGAGCTGATTTTTCGCGGAATACGCAGTATTTT
cdr3_aa: CSARADFSRNTQYF

clone_size: .
v_call: TRBV6-5
j_call: TRBJ2-1
d_call: TRBD1
cdr3_nt: TGTGCCAGCAGTTACCAAGTCAGGGGGACAGGGTATGGCGATGAGCAGTTCTTC
cdr3_aa: CASSYQVRGTGYGDEQFF

clone_size: .
v_call: TRBV28
j_call: TRBJ1-5
d_call: .
cdr3_nt: TGTGCCAGCAGTTTAGCGGGGTTCAATCAGCCCCAGCATTTT
cdr3_aa: CASSLAGFNQPQHF

clone_size: .
v_call: TRBV10-3
j_call: TRBJ2-1
d_call: TRBD1
cdr3_nt: TGTGCCATCAGTGGACGGGACAGGGTAGAAGAGCAGTTCTTC
cdr3_aa: CAISGRDRVEEQFF

clone_size: .
v_call: TRBV20-1
j_call: TRBJ2-5
d_call: .
cdr3_nt: TGCAGTGCTAGTGCCAGCCAAGAGACCCAGTACTTC
cdr3_aa: CSASASQETQYF

clone_size: .
v_call: TRBV7-8
j_call: TRBJ2-3
d_call: TRBD2
cdr3_nt: TGTGCCAGCACCTCTCCAACTGTAGAAGGGACTAGCGGGGGGAGCACAGATACGCAGTATTTT
cdr3_aa: CASTSPTVEGTSGGSTDTQYF

clone_size: .
v_call: TRBV20-1
j_call: TRBJ2-1
d_call: .
cdr3_nt: TGCAGTGCCCAAGAGTCTTTGTCTTACAATGAGCAGTTCTTC
cdr3_aa: CSAQESLSYNEQFF

clone_size: once
v_call: TRBV28
j_call: TRBJ2-3
d_call: .
cdr3_nt: TGTGCCAGCAGTTTCTCCCCGGCGGGGGCGGCCGACCCAGATACGCAGTATTTT
cdr3_aa: CASSFSPAGAADPDTQYF

clone_size: .
v_call: TRBV7-9
j_call: TRBJ2-7
d_call: TRBD1
cdr3_nt: TGTGCCAGCAGCCCCCGGGACAGTACCTCCTACGAGCAGTACTTC
cdr3_aa: CASSPRDSTSYEQYF

clone_size: .
v_call: TRBV7-2
j_call: TRBJ2-5
d_call: TRBD1
cdr3_nt: TGTGCCAGCAGCCGACAGGGGGGACAAGAGACCCAGTACTTC
cdr3_aa: CASSRQGGQETQYF

clone_size: once
v_call: TRBV4-1
j_call: TRBJ2-4
d_call: .
cdr3_nt: TGCGCCAGCAGCCAAGCGGGCATAGCCAAAAACATTCAGTACTTC
cdr3_aa: CASSQAGIAKNIQYF

clone_size: .
v_call: TRBV14
j_call: TRBJ2-1
d_call: .
cdr3_nt: TGTGCCAGCAGCCAAGGGTCTGGCGTCGGGAATGAGCAGTTCTTC
cdr3_aa: CASSQGSGVGNEQFF

clone_size: .
v_call: TRBV11-2
j_call: TRBJ2-3
d_call: TRBD2
cdr3_nt: TGTGCCAGCAGCCCCGTGACGGGGGGGCCGGATACGCAGTATTTT
cdr3_aa: CASSPVTGGPDTQYF

clone_size: .
v_call: TRBV25-1
j_call: TRBJ2-1
d_call: .
cdr3_nt: TGTGCCAGCAAAAAACAGGGTCTCTACAATGAGCAGTTCTTC
cdr3_aa: CASKKQGLYNEQFF

clone_size: .
v_call: TRBV5-4
j_call: TRBJ1-4
d_call: .
cdr3_nt: TGTGCCAGCAGCACGGGACCCGAGTGGGAACTGTTTTTT
cdr3_aa: CASSTGPEWELFF

clone_size: few
v_call: TRBV6-2/TRBV6-3
j_call: TRBJ2-1
d_call: TRBD2
cdr3_nt: TGTGCCTCCCGGGGGGGTCACAATGAGCAGTTCTTC
cdr3_aa: CASRGGHNEQFF

clone_size: .
v_call: TRBV6-6
j_call: TRBJ2-5
d_call: TRBD1
cdr3_nt: TGTGCCAGCAGACTATTCGGGACAGAAGAGACCCAGTACTTC
cdr3_aa: CASRLFGTEETQYF

clone_size: .
v_call: TRBV7-9
j_call: TRBJ2-5
d_call: TRBD1
cdr3_nt: TGTGCCAGCAGCTTGCAACAGGGGTTCGAAGAGACCCAGTACTTC
cdr3_aa: CASSLQQGFEETQYF

clone_size: .
v_call: TRBV5-1
j_call: TRBJ2-1
d_call: TRBD2
cdr3_nt: TGCGCCAGCAGCCTGCGGACTAGCGGGGTACATGAGCAGTTCTTC
cdr3_aa: CASSLRTSGVHEQFF

clone_size: few
v_call: TRBV27
j_call: TRBJ2-7
d_call: TRBD1
cdr3_nt: TGTGCCAGCAGTTGGGGACAGGGATCCGAGCAGTACTTC
cdr3_aa: CASSWGQGSEQYF

clone_size: few
v_call: TRBV5-1
j_call: TRBJ2-5
d_call: .
cdr3_nt: TGCGCCAGCAGCTTGGCTGCCGGGGAATGGGAGACCCAGTACTTC
cdr3_aa: CASSLAAGEWETQYF

clone_size: .
v_call: TRBV4-2
j_call: TRBJ2-2
d_call: TRBD2
cdr3_nt: TGTGCCAGCAGCCAAGATTCTGTAGCGGGGGGGTCCGGGGAGCTGTTTTTT
cdr3_aa: CASSQDSVAGGSGELFF

clone_size: few
v_call: TRBV2
j_call: TRBJ1-4
d_call: .
cdr3_nt: TGTGCCAGCAGTCGGACTCAAAATGAAAAACTGTTTTTT
cdr3_aa: CASSRTQNEKLFF

clone_size: .
v_call: TRBV20-1
j_call: TRBJ2-1
d_call: TRBD2
cdr3_nt: TGCAGTGCTAGAGGGCTAGCGGGGGAATACTCATCCTACAATGAGCAGTTCTTC
cdr3_aa: CSARGLAGEYSSYNEQFF

clone_size: .
v_call: TRBV5-6
j_call: TRBJ1-4
d_call: .
cdr3_nt: TGTGCCAGCAGCCGGGGTCCTGAACAACTGTTTTTT
cdr3_aa: CASSRGPEQLFF

clone_size: .
v_call: TRBV20-1
j_call: TRBJ2-7
d_call: TRBD1
cdr3_nt: TGCAGTGCCTATCCCGGGACAGGGTACGAGCAGTACTTC
cdr3_aa: CSAYPGTGYEQYF

clone_size: .
v_call: TRBV5-6
j_call: TRBJ1-2
d_call: .
cdr3_nt: TGTGCCAGCAGCGCGGACACCTTTAACTATGGCTACACCTTC
cdr3_aa: CASSADTFNYGYTF

clone_size: .
v_call: TRBV20-1
j_call: TRBJ2-1
d_call: .
cdr3_nt: TGCAGTGCTAGAATGGTGGGCACGCATGAGCAGTTCTTC
cdr3_aa: CSARMVGTHEQFF

clone_size: .
v_call: TRBV7-3
j_call: TRBJ2-2
d_call: TRBD1
cdr3_nt: TGTGCCAGCAGCTCGACAGGGGCGGCCACCGGGGAGCTGTTTTTT
cdr3_aa: CASSSTGAATGELFF

clone_size: .
v_call: TRBV29-1
j_call: TRBJ2-6
d_call: .
cdr3_nt: TGCAGCGCAGAGGGGGTTTTTGGGGCCAACGTCCTGACTTTC
cdr3_aa: CSAEGVFGANVLTF

clone_size: once
v_call: TRBV28
j_call: TRBJ2-7
d_call: TRBD1
cdr3_nt: TGTGCCAGCAGAATGGGACAGACCTCCTACGAGCAGTACTTC
cdr3_aa: CASRMGQTSYEQYF

clone_size: .
v_call: TRBV7-2
j_call: TRBJ2-1
d_call: .
cdr3_nt: TGTGCCAGCTCCGGACAGACCTACAATGAGCAGTTCTTC
cdr3_aa: CASSGQTYNEQFF

clone_size: .
v_call: TRBV5-1
j_call: TRBJ2-5
d_call: TRBD1
cdr3_nt: TGCGCCAGCAGGGCCGGGTCCTCTGGGACAGGGATCCAAGAGACCCAGTACTTC
cdr3_aa: CASRAGSSGTGIQETQYF